A selection of T cell receptor beta chains follows, all from one sample in a study of T cell responses to AZD1222 COVID-19 vaccine. Clones were sequenced by immunoSEQ multiplex PCR, and TCRdb holds only the in-frame ones, with some missing. The table includes roughly 140,000 clones, around nine tenths detected once. The material was peripheral blood, obtained on day 0 of AZD1222 vaccination. Receptors originate from an adult in good health. CDR3s include the opening cysteine and the closing phenylalanine or tryptophan. The order of the fields is D gene, clone size, J gene, V gene, CDR3 DNA, CDR3 protein. A D gene is named only where the DNA matches it firmly. The listing skips clone size in some rows; elsewhere it reads once, few, many or a size class.

d_call: -
clone_size: -
j_call: TRBJ1-6
v_call: TRBV30
cdr3_nt: TGTGCCTGGTCCGGGACAAGGAATTCACCCCTCCACTTT
cdr3_aa: CAWSGTRNSPLHF

d_call: -
clone_size: -
j_call: TRBJ2-1
v_call: TRBV27
cdr3_nt: TGTGCCAGCAGTATGACAGACCTTAAATACAATGAGCAGTTCTTC
cdr3_aa: CASSMTDLKYNEQFF

d_call: TRBD1
clone_size: once
j_call: TRBJ1-4
v_call: TRBV28
cdr3_nt: TGTGCCAGCAGTTTTGGGACAGGGGATGAAAAACTGTTTTTT
cdr3_aa: CASSFGTGDEKLFF

d_call: -
clone_size: -
j_call: TRBJ2-5
v_call: TRBV28
cdr3_nt: TGTGCCAGCAGTCCCCTAGCAATTCAGACCCAGTACTTC
cdr3_aa: CASSPLAIQTQYF

d_call: -
clone_size: few
j_call: TRBJ2-2
v_call: TRBV6-5
cdr3_nt: TGTGCCAGCAGTTACTCGGGCGGGGAGCTGTTTTTT
cdr3_aa: CASSYSGGELFF

d_call: -
clone_size: -
j_call: TRBJ2-7
v_call: TRBV2
cdr3_nt: TGTGCCAGCAGTGAATGGGGGACGTCCTACGAGCAGTACTTC
cdr3_aa: CASSEWGTSYEQYF

d_call: -
clone_size: once
j_call: TRBJ1-2
v_call: TRBV30
cdr3_nt: TGTGCCTGGAGTGTACGGAGGAAAGGTGGCTACACCTTC
cdr3_aa: CAWSVRRKGGYTF

d_call: -
clone_size: once
j_call: TRBJ2-7
v_call: TRBV21-1
cdr3_nt: TGTGCCAGCAGCCCCTACGAGCAGTACTTC
cdr3_aa: CASSPYEQYF

d_call: TRBD1
clone_size: -
j_call: TRBJ1-1
v_call: TRBV5-6
cdr3_nt: TGTGCCAGCAGCTTGTTCAGGGGGCAGAGCACTGAAGCTTTCTTT
cdr3_aa: CASSLFRGQSTEAFF

d_call: TRBD2
clone_size: -
j_call: TRBJ2-1
v_call: TRBV5-1
cdr3_nt: TGCGCCAGCAGAAGCGGACTAGCCGATAACAATGAGCAGTTCTTC
cdr3_aa: CASRSGLADNNEQFF

d_call: -
clone_size: -
j_call: TRBJ2-2
v_call: TRBV6-5
cdr3_nt: TGTGCCAGCAGTTACTCTGTAGAAATGAGTACCGGGGAGCTGTTTTTT
cdr3_aa: CASSYSVEMSTGELFF

d_call: TRBD2
clone_size: -
j_call: TRBJ2-3
v_call: TRBV5-6
cdr3_nt: TGTGCCAGCAGCGTTAGACTAGCGGGAGGGCCCAGAGATACGCAGTATTTT
cdr3_aa: CASSVRLAGGPRDTQYF

d_call: -
clone_size: once
j_call: TRBJ2-3
v_call: TRBV28
cdr3_nt: TGTGCCAGCAGTTCTCCCGATTACCTGAGCGCAGATACGCAGTATTTT
cdr3_aa: CASSSPDYLSADTQYF

d_call: TRBD2
clone_size: -
j_call: TRBJ2-5
v_call: TRBV9
cdr3_nt: TGTGCCAGCAGCCCTCTAGCGGGAGGCGCAGGAGAGACCCAGTACTTC
cdr3_aa: CASSPLAGGAGETQYF

d_call: -
clone_size: -
j_call: TRBJ1-1
v_call: TRBV9
cdr3_nt: TGTGCCAGCAGCCCTCGGTTTAGGGACACTGAAGCTTTCTTT
cdr3_aa: CASSPRFRDTEAFF

d_call: -
clone_size: -
j_call: TRBJ2-1
v_call: TRBV30
cdr3_nt: TGTGCCTGGGACTTGCTAGCTTCCAATGAGCAGTTCTTC
cdr3_aa: CAWDLLASNEQFF

d_call: TRBD2
clone_size: -
j_call: TRBJ2-5
v_call: TRBV6-2/TRBV6-3
cdr3_nt: TGTGCCAGCAGTTACGTCAGAAGGGAGGGGACCCAGTACTTC
cdr3_aa: CASSYVRREGTQYF

d_call: TRBD2
clone_size: -
j_call: TRBJ2-1
v_call: TRBV5-1
cdr3_nt: TGCGCCAGCACCAGGACTAGCGGGAGCTCCTACAATGAGCAGTTCTTC
cdr3_aa: CASTRTSGSSYNEQFF

d_call: TRBD1
clone_size: -
j_call: TRBJ2-7
v_call: TRBV9
cdr3_nt: TGTGCCAGCAGCTCCACCGGGACAGGGGCCTACGAGCAGTACTTC
cdr3_aa: CASSSTGTGAYEQYF

d_call: -
clone_size: -
j_call: TRBJ1-5
v_call: TRBV19
cdr3_nt: TGTGCCAGTAGTATCCACAGATCGGTTAGCAATCAGCCCCAGCATTTT
cdr3_aa: CASSIHRSVSNQPQHF

d_call: TRBD2
clone_size: -
j_call: TRBJ2-1
v_call: TRBV7-3
cdr3_nt: TGTGCCAGCAGTCAGGGGACTAGCGGGAAGAATGAGCAGTTCTTC
cdr3_aa: CASSQGTSGKNEQFF